This passage covers 2 T cell receptor beta chains from one sample sequenced in a study of somatic mutations in cytotoxic T cells in rheumatoid arthritis. Clones were read by immunoSEQ multiplex PCR, and TCRdb kept only the in-frame ones, dropping some. The table lists approximately 15,000 clones, about three quarters of them singletons, with 15% to 20% in the top ten. The sequenced material came from CD8+ T cells sorted from blood. These receptors were taken from an adult with rheumatoid arthritis.

The chain employs TRBV7-3 and TRBJ2-2; D may be TRBD1 (5 bases). CDR3 length equals 17 residues. CDR1 and CDR2 from the germline V gene are SGHTA and FQGTGA. Trimming took off 5 bases at V and 6 bases at J, with 22 bases between the two ends. The CDR3 sequence is CASSPWTDILGPGELFF. The DNA of the CDR3 is TGTGCCAGCAGCCCCTGGACGGACATTTTAGGACCCGGGGAGCTGTTTTTT.

This chain links TRBV7-8 with TRBJ2-5; no firm D call. The CDR3 spans 15 residues. Germline CDR1 reads SGHVS; CDR2 reads FQNEAQ. V was trimmed by 1 base and J by 12 bases, leaving 21 bases between them. The CDR3 coding sequence is TGTGCCAGCAGCTTAGGACGGCCTATGCTCGCCCCAGAGTACTTC. Protein product: CASSLGRPMLAPEYF.